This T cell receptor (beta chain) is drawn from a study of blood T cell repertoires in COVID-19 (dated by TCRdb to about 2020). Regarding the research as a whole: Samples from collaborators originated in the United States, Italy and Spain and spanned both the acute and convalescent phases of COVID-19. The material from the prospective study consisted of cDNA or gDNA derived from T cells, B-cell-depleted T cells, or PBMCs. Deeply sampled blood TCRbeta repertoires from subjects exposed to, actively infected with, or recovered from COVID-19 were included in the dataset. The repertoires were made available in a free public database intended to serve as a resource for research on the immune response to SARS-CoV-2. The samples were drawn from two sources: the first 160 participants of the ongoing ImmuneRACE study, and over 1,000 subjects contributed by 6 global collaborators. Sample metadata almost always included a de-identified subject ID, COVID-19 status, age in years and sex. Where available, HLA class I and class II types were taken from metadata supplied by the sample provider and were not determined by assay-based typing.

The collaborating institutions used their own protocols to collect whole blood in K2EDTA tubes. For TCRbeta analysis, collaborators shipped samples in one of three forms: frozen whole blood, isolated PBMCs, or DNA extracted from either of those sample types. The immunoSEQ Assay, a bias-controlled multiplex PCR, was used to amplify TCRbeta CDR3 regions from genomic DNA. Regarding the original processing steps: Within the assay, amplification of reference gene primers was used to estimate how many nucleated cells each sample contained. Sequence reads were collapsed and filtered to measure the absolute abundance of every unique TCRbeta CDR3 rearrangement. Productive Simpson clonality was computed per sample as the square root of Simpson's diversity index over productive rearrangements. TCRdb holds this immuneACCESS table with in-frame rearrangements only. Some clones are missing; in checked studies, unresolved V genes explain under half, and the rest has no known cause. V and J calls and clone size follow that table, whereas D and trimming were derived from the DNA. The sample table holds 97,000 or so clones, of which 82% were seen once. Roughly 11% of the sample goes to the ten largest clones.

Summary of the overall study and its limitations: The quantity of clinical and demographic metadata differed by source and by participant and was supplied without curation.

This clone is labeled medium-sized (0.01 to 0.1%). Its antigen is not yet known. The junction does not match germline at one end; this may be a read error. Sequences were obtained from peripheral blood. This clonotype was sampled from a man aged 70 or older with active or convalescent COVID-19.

The DNA sequence reads TGTGCCAGCCGTGAGTCTGGGAGAGAGACCCAGTACTTC. Translated, this is CASRESGRETQYF. The sequence joins TRBV6-1 to TRBJ2-5, with a weak D call of TRBD2 (5 bases match). Counted from cysteine to phenylalanine, this CDR3 has 13 amino acids. Only the CDR3 DNA stays, 39 bases, in frame from base 1. CDR1 and CDR2 (MNHNS, SASEGT) derive from the germline V gene.